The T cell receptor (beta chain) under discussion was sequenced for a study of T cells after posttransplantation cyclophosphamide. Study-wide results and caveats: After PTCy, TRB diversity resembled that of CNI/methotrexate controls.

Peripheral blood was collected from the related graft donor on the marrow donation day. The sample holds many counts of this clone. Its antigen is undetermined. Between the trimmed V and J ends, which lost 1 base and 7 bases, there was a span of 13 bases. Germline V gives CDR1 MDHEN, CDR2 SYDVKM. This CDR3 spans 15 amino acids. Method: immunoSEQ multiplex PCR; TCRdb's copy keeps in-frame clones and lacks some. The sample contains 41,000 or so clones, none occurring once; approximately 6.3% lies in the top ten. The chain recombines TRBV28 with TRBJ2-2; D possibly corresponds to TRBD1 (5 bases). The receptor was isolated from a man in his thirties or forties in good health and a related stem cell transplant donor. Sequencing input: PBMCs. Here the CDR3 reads CASSLYRQGNGELFF. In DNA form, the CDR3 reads TGTGCCAGCAGTTTATATCGGCAGGGTAACGGGGAGCTGTTTTTT.